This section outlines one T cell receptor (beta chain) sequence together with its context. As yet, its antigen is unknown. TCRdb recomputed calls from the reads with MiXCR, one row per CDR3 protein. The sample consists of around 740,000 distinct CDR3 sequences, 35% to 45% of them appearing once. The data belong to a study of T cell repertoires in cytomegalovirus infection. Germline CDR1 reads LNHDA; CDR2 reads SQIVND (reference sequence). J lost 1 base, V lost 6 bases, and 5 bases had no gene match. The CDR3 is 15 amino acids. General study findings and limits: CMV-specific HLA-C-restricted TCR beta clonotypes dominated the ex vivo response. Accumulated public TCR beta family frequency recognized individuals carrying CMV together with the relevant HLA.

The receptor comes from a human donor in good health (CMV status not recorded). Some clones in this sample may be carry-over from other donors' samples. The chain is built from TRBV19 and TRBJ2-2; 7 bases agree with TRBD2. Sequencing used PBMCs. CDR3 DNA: TGTGCCAGTAGCCTAGCGGTTATGAACACCGGGGAGCTGTTTTTT. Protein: CASSLAVMNTGELFF.